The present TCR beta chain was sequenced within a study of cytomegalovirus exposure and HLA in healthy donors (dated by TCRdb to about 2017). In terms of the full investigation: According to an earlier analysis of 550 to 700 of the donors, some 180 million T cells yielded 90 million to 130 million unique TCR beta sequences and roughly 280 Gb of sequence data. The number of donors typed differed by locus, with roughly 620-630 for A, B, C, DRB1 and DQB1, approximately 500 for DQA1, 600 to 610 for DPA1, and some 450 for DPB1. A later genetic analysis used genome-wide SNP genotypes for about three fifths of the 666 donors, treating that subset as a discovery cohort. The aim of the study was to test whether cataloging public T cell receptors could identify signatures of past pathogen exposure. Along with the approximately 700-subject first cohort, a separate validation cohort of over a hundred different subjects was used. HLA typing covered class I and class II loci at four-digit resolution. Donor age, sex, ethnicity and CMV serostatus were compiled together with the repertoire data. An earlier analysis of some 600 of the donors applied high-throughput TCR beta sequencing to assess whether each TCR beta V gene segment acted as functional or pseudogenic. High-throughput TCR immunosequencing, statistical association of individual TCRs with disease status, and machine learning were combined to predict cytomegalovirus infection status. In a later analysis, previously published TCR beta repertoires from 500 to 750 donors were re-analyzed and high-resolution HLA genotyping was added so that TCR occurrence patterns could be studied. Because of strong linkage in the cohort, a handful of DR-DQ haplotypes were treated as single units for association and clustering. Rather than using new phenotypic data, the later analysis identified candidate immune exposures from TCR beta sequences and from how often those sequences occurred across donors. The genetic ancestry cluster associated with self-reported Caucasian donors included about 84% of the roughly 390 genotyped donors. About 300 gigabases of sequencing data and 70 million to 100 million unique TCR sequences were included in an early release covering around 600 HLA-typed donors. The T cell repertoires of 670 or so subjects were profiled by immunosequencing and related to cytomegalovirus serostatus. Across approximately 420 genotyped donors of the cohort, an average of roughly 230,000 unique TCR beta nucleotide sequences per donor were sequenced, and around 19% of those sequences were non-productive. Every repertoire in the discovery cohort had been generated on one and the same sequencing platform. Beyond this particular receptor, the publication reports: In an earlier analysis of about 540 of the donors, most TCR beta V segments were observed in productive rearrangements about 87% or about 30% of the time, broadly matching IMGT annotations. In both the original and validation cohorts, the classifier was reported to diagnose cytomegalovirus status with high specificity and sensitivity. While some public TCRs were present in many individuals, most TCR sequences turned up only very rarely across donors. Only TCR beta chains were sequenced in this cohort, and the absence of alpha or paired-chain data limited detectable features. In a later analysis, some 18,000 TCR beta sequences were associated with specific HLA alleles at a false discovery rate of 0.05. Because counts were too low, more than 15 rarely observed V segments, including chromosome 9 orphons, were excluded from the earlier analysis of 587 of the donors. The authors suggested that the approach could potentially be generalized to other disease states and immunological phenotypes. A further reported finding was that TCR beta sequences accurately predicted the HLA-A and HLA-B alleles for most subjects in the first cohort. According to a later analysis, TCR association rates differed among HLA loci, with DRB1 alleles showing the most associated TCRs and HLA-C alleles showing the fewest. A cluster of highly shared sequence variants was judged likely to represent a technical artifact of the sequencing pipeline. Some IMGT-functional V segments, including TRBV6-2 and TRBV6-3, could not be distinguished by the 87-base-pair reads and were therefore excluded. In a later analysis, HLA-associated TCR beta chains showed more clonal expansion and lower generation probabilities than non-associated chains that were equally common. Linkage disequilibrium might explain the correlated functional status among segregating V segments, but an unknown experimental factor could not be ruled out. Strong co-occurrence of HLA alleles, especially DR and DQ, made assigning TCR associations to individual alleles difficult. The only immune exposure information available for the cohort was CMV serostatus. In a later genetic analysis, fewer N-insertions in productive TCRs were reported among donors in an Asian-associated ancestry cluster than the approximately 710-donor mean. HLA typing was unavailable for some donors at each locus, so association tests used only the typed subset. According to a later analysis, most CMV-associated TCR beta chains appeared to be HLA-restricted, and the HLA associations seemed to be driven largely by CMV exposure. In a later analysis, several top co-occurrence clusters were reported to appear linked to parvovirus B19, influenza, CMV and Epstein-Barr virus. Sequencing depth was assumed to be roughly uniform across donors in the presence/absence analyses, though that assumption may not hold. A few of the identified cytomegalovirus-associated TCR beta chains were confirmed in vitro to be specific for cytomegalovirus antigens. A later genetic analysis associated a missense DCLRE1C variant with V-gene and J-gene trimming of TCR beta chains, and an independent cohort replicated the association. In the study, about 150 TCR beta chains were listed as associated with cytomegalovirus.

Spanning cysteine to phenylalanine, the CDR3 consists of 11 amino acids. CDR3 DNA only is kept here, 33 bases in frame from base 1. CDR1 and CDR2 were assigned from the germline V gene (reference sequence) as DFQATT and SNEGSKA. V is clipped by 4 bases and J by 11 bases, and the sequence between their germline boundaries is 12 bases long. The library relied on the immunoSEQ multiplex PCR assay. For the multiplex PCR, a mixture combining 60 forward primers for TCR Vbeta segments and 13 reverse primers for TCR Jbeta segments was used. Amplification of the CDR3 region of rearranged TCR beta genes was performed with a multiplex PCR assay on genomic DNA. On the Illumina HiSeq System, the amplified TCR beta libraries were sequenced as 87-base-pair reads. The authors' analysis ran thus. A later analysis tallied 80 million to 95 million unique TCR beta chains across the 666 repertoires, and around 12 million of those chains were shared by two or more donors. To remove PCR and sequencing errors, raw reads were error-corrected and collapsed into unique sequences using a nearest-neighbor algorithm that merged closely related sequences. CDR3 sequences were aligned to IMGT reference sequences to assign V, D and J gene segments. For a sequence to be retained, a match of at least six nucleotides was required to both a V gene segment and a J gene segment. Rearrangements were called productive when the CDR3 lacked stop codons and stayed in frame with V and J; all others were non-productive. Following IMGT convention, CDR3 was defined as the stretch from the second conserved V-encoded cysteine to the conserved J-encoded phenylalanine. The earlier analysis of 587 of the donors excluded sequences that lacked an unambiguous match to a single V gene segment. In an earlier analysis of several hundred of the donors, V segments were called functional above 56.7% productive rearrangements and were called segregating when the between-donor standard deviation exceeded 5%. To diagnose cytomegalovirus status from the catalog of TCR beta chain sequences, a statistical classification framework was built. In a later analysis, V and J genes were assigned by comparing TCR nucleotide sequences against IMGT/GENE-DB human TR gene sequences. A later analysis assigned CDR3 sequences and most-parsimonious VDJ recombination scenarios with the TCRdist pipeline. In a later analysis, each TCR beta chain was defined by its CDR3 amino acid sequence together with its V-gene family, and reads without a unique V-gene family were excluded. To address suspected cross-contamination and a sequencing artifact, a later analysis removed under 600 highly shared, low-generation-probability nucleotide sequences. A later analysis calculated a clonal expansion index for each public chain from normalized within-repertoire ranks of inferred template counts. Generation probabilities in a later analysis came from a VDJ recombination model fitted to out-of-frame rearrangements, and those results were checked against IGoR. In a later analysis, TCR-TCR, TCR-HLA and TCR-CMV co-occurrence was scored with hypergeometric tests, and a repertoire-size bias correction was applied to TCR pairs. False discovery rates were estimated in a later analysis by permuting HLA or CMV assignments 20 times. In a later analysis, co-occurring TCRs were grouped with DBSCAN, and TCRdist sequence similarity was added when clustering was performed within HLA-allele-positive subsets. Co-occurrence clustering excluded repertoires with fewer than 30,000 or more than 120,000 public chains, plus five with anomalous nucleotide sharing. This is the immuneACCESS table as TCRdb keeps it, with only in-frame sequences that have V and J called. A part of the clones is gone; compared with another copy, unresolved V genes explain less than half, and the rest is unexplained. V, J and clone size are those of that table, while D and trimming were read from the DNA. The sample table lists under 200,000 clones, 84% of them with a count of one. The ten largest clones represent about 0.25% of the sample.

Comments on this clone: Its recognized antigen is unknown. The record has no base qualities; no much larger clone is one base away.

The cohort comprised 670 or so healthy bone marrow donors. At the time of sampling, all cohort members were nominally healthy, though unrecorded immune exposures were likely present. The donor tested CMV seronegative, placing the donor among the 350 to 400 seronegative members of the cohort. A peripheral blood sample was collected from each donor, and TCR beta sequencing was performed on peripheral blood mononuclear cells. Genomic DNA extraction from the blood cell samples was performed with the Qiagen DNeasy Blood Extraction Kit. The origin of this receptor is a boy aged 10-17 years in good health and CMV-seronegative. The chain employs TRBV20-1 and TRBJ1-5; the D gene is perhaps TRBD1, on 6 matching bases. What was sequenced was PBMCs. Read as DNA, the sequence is TGCAGTGCTAACAGGGAGGGTTCCCAGCATTTT. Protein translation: CSANREGSQHF.